This T cell receptor (beta chain) was obtained from a study of blood T cells in healthy people across ages (dated by TCRdb to the mid-2010s). General notes on the study: In model experiments, roughly one uniquely barcoded TCR beta cDNA molecule per two T cells was captured by template switching. To avoid experimental bias, donors of different ages were randomly spread across the sequencing lanes. Two additional independent replicas of 1 million unique cDNA reads from the same blood draw were analyzed for two donors (one aged 18 to 30 and one aged 80 or older). The study measured age-related changes in TCR beta repertoire diversity using deep sequencing normalized with unique cDNA molecular identifiers. The donors were split into four age groups: young (average 16 years), middle-aged (over 35), aged (over 55) and long-lived (roughly 77). Overall study results and their limits: Compared with the aged group, the long-lived group had more naive CD4+ T cells, fewer expanded clones and increased TCR diversity, a pattern suggesting age selection. Conclusive comparison of naive and antigen-experienced compartments was prevented by the profiling of bulk unsorted PBMCs. There was a strong correlation between observed TCR beta diversity and the percentage of naive T cells measured by flow cytometry. As age increased, observed TCR beta diversity per million T cells dropped in a roughly linear way, and a significant reduction was already evident by age 40. Estimates of total diversity from one million sequenced T cells were regarded as lower bounds and underestimates. Because the CMV infection status of the donors was unknown, age-related changes in expanded clonotypes may potentially have been confounded.

Comment on this clonotype: Its antigen is currently not known. Nothing much larger sits one base from this clone, and base qualities are not available.

The library relied on 5' RACE. Sequencing relied on an Illumina HiSeq 2500. The second PCR ran for roughly 7 to 12 cycles and used a J-beta primer mix along with a sample-barcoded 5' primer. A template-switch 5' adaptor carrying 12 random nucleotides introduced a unique molecular identifier onto each TCR beta cDNA molecule. At least 3 million CDR3-containing paired-end reads were obtained from each sample. First-strand cDNA was synthesized from all RNA with the Mint cDNA synthesis kit, primed by a TRBC-specific oligonucleotide. All cDNA was treated with uracil-DNA glycosylase and then went through a first 18-cycle PCR with the universal primers M1SS and BC2_uni_R. The authors processed their data as follows. Normalization of each sample was performed by random selection of 1 million high-quality reads, each carrying a distinct molecular identifier. Instead of being binned into consensus sequences, reads with shared molecular identifiers were discarded. MiTCR, set to a Q25 quality threshold and the strictest error-elimination algorithm, was used for CDR3 identification, clonotype clustering and error correction. A nonparametric unseen species model with Euler transformation was used to estimate lower-bound total TCR beta diversity. TCRdb reworked the public reads: Q25 trimming with fastp, MiXCR clone assembly, productive beta chains retained. When rows share a CDR3 protein, they turn into one entry using the most common DNA and genes. The V and J calls were determined by TCRdb, not by the authors. Within this sample are hundreds of thousands of distinct CDR3 sequences, with roughly 47% of them counted one time only. The ten largest clonotypes hold approximately 22% of the sample.

Spanning cysteine to phenylalanine, the CDR3 consists of 14 amino acids. Solely the CDR3 DNA is kept, with 42 bases framed from the first base. V is reduced by 6 bases and J by 6 bases, leaving a spacing of 16 bases between them. CDR1 and CDR2 are drawn from the germline V gene (reference sequence): LGHDT, YNNKEL. The donors were roughly 40 Caucasian individuals from Russia, aged 6 to 90 years, who were systemically healthy. Each donor gave approximately 9.3 milliliters of peripheral blood, collected into EDTA-treated Vacutainer tubes. Ficoll-Paque density-gradient centrifugation was used to isolate PBMCs, with at least 6 million per sample. Trizol reagent was used to extract total RNA from the PBMCs, yielding at least 5 micrograms per sample. Naive CD45RAhigh/CD27high T cell percentages were measured by flow cytometry on a PBMC aliquot from every donor.

This chain is built from TRBV3-1 and TRBJ2-3, with the D gene call left open. The clonotype comes from a woman aged 60 to 75 in good health. The sample consisted of blood. CDR3 region: CASSRLSPTDTQYF. The DNA reads TGTGCCAGCAGTCGGCTTAGCCCGACGGATACGCAGTATTTT.